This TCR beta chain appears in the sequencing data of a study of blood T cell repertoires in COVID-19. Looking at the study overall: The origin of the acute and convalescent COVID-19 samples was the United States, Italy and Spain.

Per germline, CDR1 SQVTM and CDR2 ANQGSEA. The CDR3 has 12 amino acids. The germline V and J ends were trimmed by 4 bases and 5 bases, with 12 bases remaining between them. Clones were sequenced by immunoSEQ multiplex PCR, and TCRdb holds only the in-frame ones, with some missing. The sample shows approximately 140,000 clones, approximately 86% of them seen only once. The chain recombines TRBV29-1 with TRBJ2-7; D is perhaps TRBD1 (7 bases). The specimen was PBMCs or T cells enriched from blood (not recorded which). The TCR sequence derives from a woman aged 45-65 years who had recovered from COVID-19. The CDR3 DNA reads TGCAGCGTTGGACAGGGAGGCGACGAGCAGTACTTC. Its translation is CSVGQGGDEQYF.